The rows below give T cell receptor beta chains drawn from one sample of a study of cytomegalovirus exposure and HLA in healthy donors. Libraries were prepared by immunoSEQ multiplex PCR; TCRdb keeps only in-frame clonotypes and omits some of them. In the table there are under 95,000 clones, more than 75% of which are singletons. Sequencing was done on a sample of PBMCs. These receptors were obtained from a man aged 25 to 45 in good health and CMV-seropositive. CDR3s include the opening cysteine and the closing phenylalanine or tryptophan. Fields, in order: D gene, clone size, J gene, V gene, CDR3 protein, CDR3 DNA. The D gene is left open where the match is weak. Only some rows state a clone size, as once, few, many or a class for expanded clones.

>NA|NA|TRBJ1-1|TRBV4-1
CASGPGGRTEAFF
TGCGCCAGCGGTCCGGGTGGAAGGACTGAAGCTTTCTTT
>NA|NA|TRBJ2-5|TRBV6-1
CASSPGLTPQETQYF
TGTGCCAGCAGCCCGGGACTGACACCCCAAGAGACCCAGTACTTC
>TRBD2|NA|TRBJ2-1|TRBV6-5
CASRPVAGGDEQFF
TGTGCCAGCAGACCCGTGGCGGGGGGTGATGAGCAGTTCTTC
>NA|NA|TRBJ1-4|TRBV18
CASSPGFGEKLFF
TGTGCCAGCTCACCCGGGTTCGGCGAAAAACTGTTTTTT
>NA|once|TRBJ1-5|TRBV27
CASSLGAYSNQPQHF
TGTGCCAGCAGTTTAGGAGCGTATAGCAATCAGCCCCAGCATTTT
>TRBD1|NA|TRBJ2-7|TRBV7-8
CASSLNPDRAYEQYF
TGTGCCAGCAGCTTAAATCCGGACAGGGCCTACGAGCAGTACTTC
>NA|NA|TRBJ2-1|TRBV5-1
CASSLAFNEQFF
TGCGCCAGCAGCTTGGCCTTCAATGAGCAGTTCTTC
>NA|NA|TRBJ1-1|TRBV5-1
CASSTGENTEAFF
TGCGCCAGCAGCACCGGGGAGAACACTGAAGCTTTCTTT
>TRBD2|NA|TRBJ2-3|TRBV28
CASSQGVAGGPHTQYF
TGTGCCAGCAGCCAGGGTGTAGCGGGAGGTCCCCATACGCAGTATTTT
>TRBD1|NA|TRBJ2-1|TRBV5-8
CASSHRQGSSYNEQFF
TGTGCCAGCAGTCATAGACAGGGTAGCTCCTACAATGAGCAGTTCTTC
>TRBD2|NA|TRBJ2-2|TRBV19
CASSYAGTSGSRGTGELFF
TGTGCCAGTAGCTACGCCGGGACTAGCGGGAGTCGGGGCACCGGGGAGCTGTTTTTT
>NA|NA|TRBJ1-1|TRBV5-1
CASSLLEPNTEAFF
TGCGCCAGCAGCTTGCTGGAGCCGAACACTGAAGCTTTCTTT
>NA|NA|TRBJ2-5|TRBV5-6
CASSLEPQETQYF
TGTGCCAGCAGCTTGGAGCCCCAAGAGACCCAGTACTTC
>TRBD1|NA|TRBJ1-2|TRBV30
CAWSATGGWGYGYTF
TGTGCCTGGAGCGCGACAGGGGGTTGGGGCTATGGCTACACCTTC
>TRBD2|few|TRBJ2-3|TRBV11-3
CASSLGTSGRTDTQYF
TGTGCCAGCAGCTTAGGGACTAGCGGGAGAACAGATACGCAGTATTTT
>TRBD1|once|TRBJ1-4|TRBV4-2
CASSHDLGDRDEKLFF
TGTGCCAGCAGCCATGACTTGGGGGACAGGGACGAAAAACTGTTTTTT
>TRBD1|few|TRBJ2-2|TRBV29-1
CSARDRGPTGELFF
TGCAGCGCCAGGGACAGGGGGCCCACCGGGGAGCTGTTTTTT
>NA|NA|TRBJ1-2|TRBV6-5
CASSYDRIGGYTF
TGTGCCAGCAGTTACGACAGGATTGGTGGCTACACCTTC
>NA|NA|TRBJ1-1|TRBV18
CASSPRGWSTEAFF
TGTGCCAGCTCACCGAGGGGGTGGAGCACTGAAGCTTTCTTT
>NA|NA|TRBJ1-2|TRBV21-1
CASSEAGVKGYTF
TGTGCCAGCAGCGAGGCAGGGGTAAAGGGCTACACCTTC
>NA|NA|TRBJ2-3|TRBV19
CASSLRDSGDTQYF
TGTGCCAGTAGTCTAAGGGACTCGGGGGATACGCAGTATTTT
>NA|few|TRBJ2-2|TRBV9
CASSVVEYTGELFF
TGTGCCAGCAGCGTAGTGGAGTACACCGGGGAGCTGTTTTTT
>TRBD2|NA|TRBJ2-3|TRBV5-1
CASSLEGRAPTDTQYF
TGCGCCAGCAGCTTGGAAGGGAGGGCCCCTACAGATACGCAGTATTTT
>NA|NA|TRBJ2-5|TRBV4-1
CASSQEPRSQETQYF
TGCGCCAGCAGCCAAGAGCCACGGAGTCAAGAGACCCAGTACTTC
>NA|few|TRBJ2-5|TRBV5-1
CASSLGQETQYF
TGCGCCAGCAGCTTGGGCCAGGAGACCCAGTACTTC
>TRBD2|NA|TRBJ2-3|TRBV5-8
CASSFRGRRTDTQYF
TGTGCCAGCAGCTTCCGCGGGAGACGCACAGATACGCAGTATTTT
>TRBD2|NA|TRBJ2-3|TRBV5-4
CASSLTSGGVGDTQYF
TGTGCCAGCAGCTTGACTAGCGGGGGGGTGGGTGATACGCAGTATTTT
>TRBD1|NA|TRBJ1-1|TRBV5-3
CARSPVTGSFAFF
TGTGCCAGAAGCCCGGTGACAGGGTCATTCGCTTTCTTT
>NA|NA|TRBJ1-6|TRBV27
CASTPRGRGNSPLHF
TGTGCCAGCACCCCACGGGGGAGGGGTAATTCACCCCTCCACTTT
>TRBD1|NA|TRBJ1-2|TRBV19
CASSETGTAKSLYGYTF
TGTGCCAGTAGTGAAACCGGGACAGCTAAATCCCTCTATGGCTACACCTTC
>TRBD2|NA|TRBJ2-2|TRBV7-2
CASSLRHSGRRSGELFF
TGTGCCAGCAGCTTACGCCATAGCGGGAGGCGGTCCGGGGAGCTGTTTTTT
>TRBD2|NA|TRBJ2-7|TRBV27
CASSLTGLSGIGWNEQYF
TGTGCCAGCAGTTTAACGGGATTGAGCGGGATTGGCTGGAACGAGCAGTACTTC
>TRBD2|NA|TRBJ2-5|TRBV4-1
CASSRMGGLQETQYF
TGCGCCAGCAGCCGAATGGGGGGGTTGCAAGAGACCCAGTACTTC
>NA|NA|TRBJ1-1|TRBV19
CASTHGGTEAFF
TGTGCCAGTACCCACGGGGGCACTGAAGCTTTCTTT
>NA|NA|TRBJ1-2|TRBV5-1
CASSLEVAFYGYTF
TGCGCCAGCAGCTTGGAGGTAGCTTTCTATGGCTACACCTTC
>NA|NA|TRBJ2-7|TRBV28
CASEDSTYEQYF
TGTGCCAGCGAAGACAGCACCTACGAGCAGTACTTC
>NA|NA|TRBJ2-1|TRBV7-9
CSSSLDRDNEQFF
TGTTCCAGCAGCTTGGACAGAGACAATGAGCAGTTCTTC
>NA|NA|TRBJ1-6|TRBV4-2
CASSQDIGRSYNSPLHF
TGTGCCAGCAGCCAAGATATCGGGAGGTCCTATAATTCACCCCTCCACTTT
>NA|NA|TRBJ1-2|TRBV29-1
CSVERDVEGTDGYTF
TGCAGCGTTGAAAGGGATGTGGAGGGAACCGATGGCTACACCTTC
>TRBD1|NA|TRBJ2-4|TRBV5-1
CASSPQGAENIQYF
TGCGCCAGCAGCCCACAGGGGGCGGAAAACATTCAGTACTTC
>NA|NA|TRBJ2-5|TRBV4-1
CASSRGGRETQYF
TGCGCCAGCAGCCGCGGTGGCCGAGAGACCCAGTACTTC
>NA|NA|TRBJ2-5|TRBV15
CATSREYPRSGETQYF
TGTGCCACCAGCAGAGAATACCCGCGGTCCGGGGAGACCCAGTACTTC
>NA|NA|TRBJ2-5|TRBV16
CASSQGQLGTQYF
TGTGCCAGCAGCCAGGGTCAGCTAGGGACCCAGTACTTC
>NA|once|TRBJ2-5|TRBV4-1
CASSINAGGETQYF
TGCGCCAGCAGCATTAACGCGGGTGGAGAGACCCAGTACTTC
>TRBD1|NA|TRBJ2-7|TRBV6-5
CASSWDRTLDEQYF
TGTGCCAGCAGTTGGGACAGGACCCTCGACGAGCAGTACTTC
>NA|NA|TRBJ1-2|TRBV27
CASSLNALGYGYTF
TGTGCCAGCAGTCTCAATGCCCTCGGCTATGGCTACACCTTC
>TRBD1|NA|TRBJ1-6|TRBV11-2
CASSLAGQGKSPLHF
TGTGCCAGCAGCTTAGCTGGACAGGGGAAATCACCCCTCCACTTT
>TRBD2|NA|TRBJ2-2|TRBV19
CASSSGLAGLGGELFF
TGTGCCAGTAGTTCCGGACTAGCGGGATTAGGCGGGGAGCTGTTTTTT
>TRBD1|NA|TRBJ1-2|TRBV6-5
CATRTGGLRGYTF
TGTGCCACCCGGACAGGGGGGCTTCGGGGCTACACCTTC
>NA|NA|TRBJ2-1|TRBV9
CASSAGQYNEQFF
TGTGCCAGCAGCGCCGGACAGTACAATGAGCAGTTCTTC
>TRBD2|few|TRBJ2-1|TRBV6-5
CASSLAGSYNEQFF
TGTGCCAGCAGTCTAGCGGGCTCCTACAATGAGCAGTTCTTC
>NA|NA|TRBJ1-1|TRBV19
CASTLNTEAFF
TGTGCCAGCACACTGAACACTGAAGCTTTCTTT
>TRBD1|NA|TRBJ2-2|TRBV19
CASSIGRQGAFTGELFF
TGTGCCAGTAGTATAGGGAGACAGGGGGCTTTCACCGGGGAGCTGTTTTTT
>TRBD2|NA|TRBJ2-1|TRBV4-2
CASSLMGLAGGEGEQFF
TGTGCCAGCAGCCTTATGGGACTAGCGGGGGGAGAAGGGGAGCAGTTCTTC
>TRBD1|NA|TRBJ1-1|TRBV6-5
CAGSPWTGEAFF
TGTGCCGGCAGTCCCTGGACAGGGGAAGCTTTCTTT
>TRBD1|NA|TRBJ1-1|TRBV19
CASIHTGQGPMNTEAFF
TGTGCCAGTATCCATACGGGACAGGGCCCGATGAACACTGAAGCTTTCTTT
>NA|NA|TRBJ2-2|TRBV6-6
CASSGGARGTGELFF
TGTGCCAGCAGTGGCGGGGCGCGGGGCACCGGGGAGCTGTTTTTT
>NA|once|TRBJ1-2|TRBV29-1
CSFVSVVGYGYTF
TGCAGCTTCGTGTCGGTGGTTGGCTATGGCTACACCTTC
>NA|NA|TRBJ2-6|TRBV9
CASRGTLGANVLTF
TGTGCCAGCAGGGGGACTCTCGGGGCCAACGTCCTGACTTTC